Listed here are 2 T cell receptor beta chains from one sample, sequenced in a study of cytomegalovirus exposure and HLA in healthy donors. 13 Jbeta primers and 60 Vbeta primers were used for the PCR. Sequenced by immunoSEQ multiplex PCR; TCRdb stores in-frame clones only, minus some. The sample carries some 120,000 clones, around three quarters recorded once. Sequences were obtained from PBMCs. The receptor source for this set is a woman between 50 and 59 years old in good health and CMV-seronegative.

The rearrangement joins TRBV30 to TRBJ2-2; perhaps TRBD2 as D (6 bases). Germline CDR1 and CDR2: GTSNPN and SVGIG (reference sequence). The CDR3 contains 14 residues. Trimming stripped 0 bases from V and 6 bases from J, with 11 bases between. The CDR3 nucleotides are TGTGCCTGGAGTGTACTTGCGGGGCCCGGGGAGCTGTTTTTT. It is translated as CAWSVLAGPGELFF.

This rearrangement joins TRBV2 to TRBJ1-1; 9 bases line up with TRBD1. Trimming removed 10 bases from V and 3 bases from J; junction bases left unmatched: 15. The CDR3 has 16 residues. CDR1 is SNHLY and CDR2 is FYNNEI in the germline V gene. The CDR3 DNA is TGTGCCACCACAGGGGGCCGGTTTAGACGGGACACTGAAGCTTTCTTT. Translation: CATTGGRFRRDTEAFF. The whole variable domain, filled in from reference TRBV2 and TRBJ1-1, reads EPEVTQTPSHQVTQMGQEVILRCVPISNHLYFYWYRQILGQKVEFLVSFYNNEISEKSEIFDDQFSVERPDGSNFTLKIRSTKLEDSAMYFCATTGGRFRRDTEAFFGQGTRLTVV.